The 17 T cell receptor beta chains given below trace back to one sample, sequenced in a study (dated by TCRdb to about 2015). Cells that were CD4+CD25+CD127-/low were isolated as Tregs. Library prep was done by multiplex PCR. Sequenced on an Ion Torrent PGM. In the approximately 22-patient analysis, TRBV12-4/TRBJ1-2 clonotypes were amplified using adaptor-ligated barcode primers. TCRdb applied fastp at Q25 and MiXCR to the public reads, then kept only in-frame beta chains. Rows are combined by CDR3 protein, so each entry shows the most common genes and DNA. The sample contains roughly 980 distinct CDR3 sequences, 0.6% to 0.95% of them found a single time. The ten most abundant clones make up about 25% of the sample. Sequencing used Tregs sorted from blood. The receptor source for this set is a female donor with breast cancer.

This clonotype is medium-sized within its sample. This chain uses TRBV12-3 or TRBV12-4 with TRBJ1-2; D gene uncertain. The CDR3 totals 14 residues. The germline V and J ends were trimmed by 5 bases and 4 bases, with 14 bases remaining between them. The CDR3 nucleotides read TGTGCCAGCAGTCAAACTCACAGCATCTATGGCTACACCTTC. Translated: CASSQTHSIYGYTF.

This clonotype is categorized as medium-sized (0.01 to 0.1%). V and J are TRBV12-3 or TRBV12-4 and TRBJ1-2; a possible D gene is TRBD1 (5 bases). Trimming removed 2 bases at V and 8 bases at J, with 12 bases between. This CDR3 region has 13 residues. CDR3 protein: CASSLKGVFGYTF. For the CDR3, the DNA is TGTGCCAGCAGTTTAAAAGGGGTCTTCGGCTACACCTTC.

Sample share makes this clonotype large. This chain links TRBV12-3 or TRBV12-4 with TRBJ1-2; D unclear. Trimming took off 7 bases at V and 8 bases at J, with 17 bases between the two ends. The CDR3 totals 13 residues. CDR3 sequence: CASTHRRVGGYTF. The CDR3 nucleotides are TGTGCCAGCACCCACCGTAGGGTCGGCGGCTACACCTTC.

This clonotype is labeled as medium-sized. V is TRBV12-3 or TRBV12-4 and J is TRBJ1-2, with a weak D call TRBD1 (6 bases). Trimming removed 5 bases at V and 8 bases at J, with 12 bases between. The CDR3 loop spans 12 amino acids. The CDR3 sequence: CASSGNRDGYTF. CDR3 DNA sequence: TGTGCCAGCAGTGGGAACAGGGACGGCTACACCTTC.

This clonotype is large. The gene calls are TRBV12-3 or TRBV12-4 and TRBJ1-2, with D hard to call. Trimming removed 2 bases at V and 4 bases at J, with 8 bases between. The CDR3 extends over 13 amino acids. The CDR3, as DNA: TGTGCCAGCAGTTTAATAGGATCCTATGGCTACACCTTC. Protein product: CASSLIGSYGYTF.

This clonotype is deemed medium-sized (0.01 to 0.1%). The chain recombines TRBV12-3 or TRBV12-4 with TRBJ1-2; no definite D call. This CDR3 is 12 amino acids long. The germline V and J ends were trimmed by 5 bases and 5 bases, with 9 bases remaining between them. The CDR3 region has the DNA TGTGCCAGCAGTAAAACTGGATATGGCTACACCTTC. As protein: CASSKTGYGYTF.

This clonotype is medium-sized. The chain employs TRBV12-3 or TRBV12-4 and TRBJ1-2; D is unclear. V was pared by 5 bases and J by 6 bases, with 13 bases between. This CDR3 spans 13 amino acids. The CDR3 here is CASSPYPMDGYTF. CDR3 bases: TGTGCCAGCAGTCCTTATCCTATGGATGGCTACACCTTC.

Relative to its sample, this clonotype is medium-sized (0.01 to 0.1%). The CDR3 bases are TGTGCCAGCAGTTTAAGTCGTACCTCTTATGGCTACACCTTC. Translated: CASSLSRTSYGYTF. V gene TRBV12-3 or TRBV12-4 combines with J gene TRBJ1-2; D unresolved. The CDR3 runs to 14 residues. Trimming cost V 2 bases and J 5 bases, with 12 bases left between them.

This clonotype is deemed medium-sized. The chain combines TRBV12-3 or TRBV12-4 with TRBJ1-2; no clear D. With 5 bases removed from V and 7 bases from J, the gap between germline ends came to 5 bases. The CDR3 consists of 10 residues. CDR3 amino acids: CASSRGGYTF. The CDR3 coding sequence is TGTGCCAGCAGTCGTGGTGGCTACACCTTC.

By sample share, this clonotype is large. The chain has TRBV12-3 or TRBV12-4 and TRBJ1-2; D is unresolved. CDR3 length: 13 residues. V was trimmed by 4 bases and J by 7 bases, leaving 13 bases between them. The CDR3 nucleotides read TGTGCCAGCAGTTCCCAGGCGTCCAGTGGCTACACCTTC. This codes for CASSSQASSGYTF.

In this sample, this clonotype is medium-sized. The chain joins TRBV12-3 or TRBV12-4 to TRBJ1-2; D is perhaps TRBD1 (5 bases). V gave up 0 bases and J gave up 7 bases, with 12 bases separating them. This CDR3 contains 14 residues. CDR3 sequence reads: CASSLAQAGSGYTF. Written as DNA, the CDR3 is TGTGCCAGCAGTTTAGCGCAGGCAGGGAGTGGCTACACCTTC.

This clonotype is judged large. V is TRBV12-3 or TRBV12-4 and J is TRBJ1-2; D unresolved. V was shortened by 5 bases and J by 2 bases, with 6 bases between the two germline ends. The CDR3 covers 12 residues. The CDR3 DNA is TGTGCCAGCAGTGGAGCAAACTATGGCTACACCTTC. Protein sequence: CASSGANYGYTF.

This clonotype counts as medium-sized (0.01 to 0.1%). This chain links TRBV12-3 or TRBV12-4 with TRBJ1-2, with D possibly matching TRBD1 (6 bases). The V end was cut by 4 bases, the J end by 5 bases, with 11 bases between. The CDR3 has 13 residues. The CDR3 reads CASSSQQGYGYTF. CDR3 nucleotide sequence: TGTGCCAGCAGTTCCCAACAGGGTTATGGCTACACCTTC.

This clonotype is classed as medium-sized (0.01 to 0.1%). The chain's CDR3 is CASSLEGPYGYTF. The CDR3 DNA is TGTGCCAGCAGTTTAGAAGGGCCCTATGGCTACACCTTC. The V and J genes are TRBV12-3 or TRBV12-4 and TRBJ1-2; unclear D gene. V lost 1 base and J 4 bases, leaving 7 bases between the germline ends. This CDR3 comprises 13 residues.

Ten or more counts support this clonotype. The V gene is TRBV12-3 or TRBV12-4, the J gene TRBJ1-2, with D tentatively TRBD1 (5 bases). Trimming shortened V by 3 bases and J by 0 bases, and 5 bases separated the two germline ends. The CDR3 totals 13 residues. CDR3 nucleotide sequence: TGTGCCAGCAGTTTGACAGCTAACTATGGCTACACCTTC. This translates into CASSLTANYGYTF.

This clonotype is deemed medium-sized. This rearrangement joins TRBV12-3 or TRBV12-4 to TRBJ1-2; no reliable D call. Deletions cut 2 bases from V and 7 bases from J, with 11 bases between. The CDR3 totals 13 residues. CDR3 in DNA: TGTGCCAGCAGTTTATTCGGTGAAGGTGGCTACACCTTC. Its translation: CASSLFGEGGYTF.

By share, this clonotype ranks as medium-sized. V and J are TRBV12-3 or TRBV12-4 and TRBJ1-2; no clear D gene. The CDR3 is made up of 13 amino acids. Trimming took 1 base from V and 4 from J, leaving 7 bases between them. CDR3 sequence reads: CASSLEGSYGYTF. DNA of the CDR3: TGTGCCAGCAGTTTAGAGGGCAGCTATGGCTACACCTTC.